This T cell receptor beta chain came from a study of cytomegalovirus exposure and HLA in healthy donors (dated by TCRdb to about 2017). Looking at the study overall: According to a later analysis, the roughly 120 validation repertoires were produced on the same platform as the approximately 610 repertoires of the first cohort. The study was designed to test whether signatures of past pathogen exposure could be identified by cataloging public T cell receptors. Besides the first cohort of 550 to 750 subjects, a separate validation cohort made up of roughly 120 different subjects was used. High-throughput TCR immunosequencing, statistical association of individual TCRs with disease status, and machine learning were combined to predict cytomegalovirus infection status. Broader findings and caveats from the paper: In vitro tests confirmed that a few of the cytomegalovirus-associated TCR beta chains recognize cytomegalovirus antigens. A total of roughly 160 TCR beta chains were listed by the study as associated with cytomegalovirus. The classifier was reported to diagnose cytomegalovirus status with high specificity and sensitivity in both the original and validation cohorts. While some public TCRs were present in many individuals, most TCR sequences turned up only very rarely across donors. Subsequent analysis determined that TCRs grouped into clusters in the first cohort also showed a tendency toward co-occurrence across the 120 validation repertoires, and approximately 93% of cluster scores exceeded 0. A later analysis had no HLA typing for the validation cohort, so co-occurrence there was scored across all 130 or so repertoires. It was suggested by the authors that the approach could potentially be generalized to other disease states and immunological phenotypes.

Libraries were made using the immunoSEQ multiplex PCR assay. Turning to the authors' computational methods: A statistical classification framework was built to diagnose cytomegalovirus status from the catalog of TCR beta chain sequences. Not all clones reach the TCRdb copy of this immuneACCESS table, which keeps in-frame sequences only. Checked studies attribute under half of the gap to unresolved V genes and leave the rest unexplained. From that table come the V and J calls and clone size; the DNA was used to work out D and trimming. This sample has approximately 210,000 clones in its table, and 86% of those were observed once. Clones ranked in the top ten supply more than 1.2% of the sample. CDR1 and CDR2 (SNHLY, FYNNEI) derive from the germline V gene. The CDR3, cysteine through phenylalanine, is 16 amino acids long. The retained sequence is limited to the CDR3, 48 bases, with the frame set at the first base. For this chain, trimming is 5 bases at the V end and 8 bases at the J end, and the number of junction bases without a gene match is 15.

The donors belonged to the validation cohort of about 120 subjects, which was separate from the approximately 700-subject first cohort. This clone was picked up one time. Its antigen target is currently unknown. The record has no base qualities; no much larger clone is one base away. The rearrangement combines TRBV2 with TRBJ2-7; TRBD2 lines up with 10 middle nucleotides. Specimen: PBMCs. This TCR came from a woman aged 18-30 years in good health and CMV-seronegative. This receptor has the CDR3 CASSPSSGRDPPQQYF. The DNA sequence reads TGTGCCAGCAGTCCTTCTAGCGGGAGAGACCCTCCCCAGCAGTACTTC.